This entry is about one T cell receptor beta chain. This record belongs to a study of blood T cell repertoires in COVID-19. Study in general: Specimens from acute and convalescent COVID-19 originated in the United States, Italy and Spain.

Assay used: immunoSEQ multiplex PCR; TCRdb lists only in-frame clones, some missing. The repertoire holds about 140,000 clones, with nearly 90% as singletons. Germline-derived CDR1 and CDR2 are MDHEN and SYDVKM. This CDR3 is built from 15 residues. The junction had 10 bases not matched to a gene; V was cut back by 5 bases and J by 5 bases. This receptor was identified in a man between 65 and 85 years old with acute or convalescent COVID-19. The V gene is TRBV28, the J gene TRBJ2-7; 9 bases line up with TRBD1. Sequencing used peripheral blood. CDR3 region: CASSAGQGRMDEQYF. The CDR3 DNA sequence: TGTGCCAGCAGTGCAGGACAGGGGCGTATGGACGAGCAGTACTTC.